Described below is a single T cell receptor beta chain sequence and its context. Its target is not known. This sample stems from a study of cytomegalovirus exposure and HLA in healthy donors. Study at large: An early data release held around 80 million unique TCRs from HLA-typed donors. Findings and limits, study-wide: Excluded: some indistinguishable V segments such as TRBV6-2 and TRBV6-3. The HLA-A and HLA-B alleles of most subjects were reportedly predicted accurately from TCR beta sequences.

The donors gave bone marrow, and they were healthy. Primers included in the PCR were 60 Vbeta and 13 Jbeta primers. Assay used: immunoSEQ multiplex PCR; TCRdb lists only in-frame clones, some missing. The sample includes some 120,000 clones, approximately 70% of them seen just once. Trimming stripped 1 base from V and 2 bases from J, with 12 bases between. From germline, CDR1 is MGHRA and CDR2 YSYEKL. There are 16 residues in the CDR3. The chain links TRBV4-1 to TRBJ2-1, with D tentatively TRBD2 (5 bases). This sequence was found in a woman in her thirties or forties in good health and CMV-seropositive. What was sequenced was PBMCs. The CDR3 loop reads CASSQVIRDPYNEQFF. The DNA for the CDR3 is TGCGCCAGCAGCCAAGTTATACGGGATCCCTACAATGAGCAGTTCTTC.